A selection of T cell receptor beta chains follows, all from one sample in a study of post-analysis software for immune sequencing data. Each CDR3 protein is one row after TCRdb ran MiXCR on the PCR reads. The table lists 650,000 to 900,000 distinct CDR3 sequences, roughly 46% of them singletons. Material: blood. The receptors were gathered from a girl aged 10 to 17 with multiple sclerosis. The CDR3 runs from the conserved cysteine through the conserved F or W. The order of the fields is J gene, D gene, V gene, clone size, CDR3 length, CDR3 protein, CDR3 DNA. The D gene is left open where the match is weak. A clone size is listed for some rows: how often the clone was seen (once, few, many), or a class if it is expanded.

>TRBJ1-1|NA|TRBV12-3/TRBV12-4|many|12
CASSFGNTEAFF
TGTGCCAGCAGTTTCGGTAACACTGAAGCTTTCTTT
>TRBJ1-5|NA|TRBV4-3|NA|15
CASSQVRARYQPQHF
TGCGCCAGCAGCCAGGTGAGGGCCCGCTATCAGCCCCAGCATTTT
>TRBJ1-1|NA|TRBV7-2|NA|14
CASSLGRQNTEAFF
TGTGCCAGCAGCTTAGGACGACAGAACACTGAAGCTTTCTTT
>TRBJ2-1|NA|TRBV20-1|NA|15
CSASGRGSGYNEQFF
TGCAGTGCTAGTGGGAGGGGGTCGGGATACAATGAGCAGTTCTTC
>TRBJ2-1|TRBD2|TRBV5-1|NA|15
CASRLLADNYNEQFF
TGCGCCAGCCGACTTCTAGCGGATAACTACAATGAGCAGTTCTTC
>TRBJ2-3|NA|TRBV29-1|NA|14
CSVEAGLVTDTQYF
TGCAGCGTTGAGGCGGGGCTAGTGACGGATACGCAGTATTTT
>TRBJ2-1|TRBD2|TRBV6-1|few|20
CASNLHWGPGTSGRRDEQFF
TGTGCCAGCAACCTACATTGGGGACCCGGGACTAGCGGGAGGCGGGATGAGCAGTTCTTC
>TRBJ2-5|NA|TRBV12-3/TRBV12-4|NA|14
CASSQETPTETQYF
TGTGCCAGCAGCCAGGAGACTCCTACGGAGACCCAGTACTTC
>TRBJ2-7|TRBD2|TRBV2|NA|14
CASSEIVLADEQYF
TGTGCCAGCAGTGAAATCGTACTAGCGGATGAGCAGTACTTC
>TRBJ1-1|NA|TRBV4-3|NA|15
CASSREQGPNTEAFF
TGCGCCAGCAGCCGGGAACAGGGCCCGAACACTGAAGCTTTCTTT
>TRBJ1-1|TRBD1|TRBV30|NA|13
CAWEDRQNTEAFF
TGTGCCTGGGAGGACAGGCAGAACACTGAAGCTTTCTTT
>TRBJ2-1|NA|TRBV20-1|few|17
CSARDLVVRRMGHEQFF
TGCAGTGCTAGAGATCTCGTGGTTAGGCGGATGGGGCATGAGCAGTTCTTC
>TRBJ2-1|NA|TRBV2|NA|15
CASTKSPSIPMGQFF
TGTGCCAGCACCAAATCACCTTCTATCCCAATGGGGCAGTTCTTC
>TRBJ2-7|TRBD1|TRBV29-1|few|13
CSVEDEGAGEQYF
TGCAGCGTTGAAGACGAGGGGGCCGGGGAGCAGTACTTC
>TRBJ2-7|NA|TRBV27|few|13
CASSWSEGKEQYF
TGTGCCAGCAGTTGGTCGGAAGGGAAGGAGCAGTACTTC
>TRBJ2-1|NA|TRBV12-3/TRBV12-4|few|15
CASSARTQKHNEQFF
TGTGCCAGCAGTGCCCGGACTCAGAAGCACAATGAGCAGTTCTTC
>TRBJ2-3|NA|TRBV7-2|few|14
CASSLVAAGDTQYF
TGTGCCAGCAGCTTAGTCGCGGCGGGAGATACGCAGTATTTT
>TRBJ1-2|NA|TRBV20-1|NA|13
CSVGTGGLYGYTF
TGCAGTGTGGGGACGGGAGGATTATATGGCTACACCTTC
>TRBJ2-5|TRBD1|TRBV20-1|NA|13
CSATGGAIETQYF
TGCAGTGCTACAGGGGGCGCGATAGAGACCCAGTACTTC
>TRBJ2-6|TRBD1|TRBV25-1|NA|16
CASSGRQGNGANVLTF
TGTGCCAGCAGTGGCCGACAGGGGAATGGGGCCAACGTCCTGACTTTC
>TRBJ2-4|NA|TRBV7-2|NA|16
CASSWGEGVGKNIQYF
TGTGCCAGCAGCTGGGGGGAAGGGGTTGGCAAAAACATTCAGTACTTC
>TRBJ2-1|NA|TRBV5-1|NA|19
CASSSLGGAPFSSYNEQFF
TGCGCCAGCAGCTCCTTGGGCGGGGCGCCGTTTAGCTCCTACAATGAGCAGTTCTTC
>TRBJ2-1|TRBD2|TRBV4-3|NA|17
CASSQDSSGRALDEQFF
TGCGCCAGCAGCCAAGATTCGAGCGGGAGAGCGTTGGATGAGCAGTTCTTC
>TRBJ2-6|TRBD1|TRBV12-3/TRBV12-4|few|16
CASSPDRGSGANVLTF
TGTGCCAGCAGCCCGGACAGGGGATCTGGGGCCAACGTCCTGACTTTC
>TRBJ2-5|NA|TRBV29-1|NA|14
CSVVRQRGQETQYF
TGCAGCGTTGTGCGACAGAGAGGTCAAGAAACCCAGTACTTC
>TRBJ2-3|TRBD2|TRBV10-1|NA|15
CASSQTSGNTDTQYF
TGCGCCAGCAGTCAGACTAGCGGGAACACAGATACGCAGTATTTT
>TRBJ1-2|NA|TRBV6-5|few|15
CASSFSLVNRDGYTF
TGTGCCAGCAGTTTCTCTCTGGTTAACAGAGATGGCTACACCTTC
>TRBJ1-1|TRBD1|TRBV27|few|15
CASSTRDSFNTEAFF
TGTGCCAGCAGTACCCGGGACAGCTTTAACACTGAAGCTTTCTTT
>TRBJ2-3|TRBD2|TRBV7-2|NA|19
CASSSHGLAGGPNADTQYF
TGTGCCAGCAGCTCCCATGGACTAGCGGGAGGGCCGAACGCAGATACGCAGTATTTT
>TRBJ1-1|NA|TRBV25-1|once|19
CASSEFGGVPAHLNTEAFF
TGTGCCAGCAGTGAATTTGGTGGGGTCCCCGCACACCTGAACACTGAAGCTTTCTTT
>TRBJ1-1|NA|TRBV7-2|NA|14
CASSSYTGNTEAFF
TGTGCCAGCAGCTCTTATACCGGGAACACTGAAGCTTTCTTT
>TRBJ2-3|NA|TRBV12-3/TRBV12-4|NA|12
CASSISADTQYF
TGTGCCAGCAGTATAAGCGCAGATACGCAGTATTTT
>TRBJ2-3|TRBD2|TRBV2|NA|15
CASSASSGRRDTQYF
TGTGCCAGCAGTGCGAGTAGCGGGAGGAGGGATACGCAGTATTTT
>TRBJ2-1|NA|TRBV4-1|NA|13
CASSQEVVDERFF
TGCGCCAGCAGCCAAGAGGTAGTAGATGAGCGGTTCTTC
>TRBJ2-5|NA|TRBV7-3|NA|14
CASSLRALDNEQYF
TGTGCCAGCAGCTTACGGGCCCTTGACAATGAGCAGTACTTC
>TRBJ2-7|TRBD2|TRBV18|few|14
CASSPQREQYEQYF
TGTGCCAGCTCACCCCAGCGGGAGCAATACGAGCAGTACTTC
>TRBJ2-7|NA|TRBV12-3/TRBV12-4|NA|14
CASSLGGNSYEQYF
TGTGCCAGCAGTTTAGGGGGGAACTCCTACGAGCAGTACTTC
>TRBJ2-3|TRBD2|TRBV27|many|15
CASSSQRERVDTQYF
TGTGCCAGCAGTTCCCAGCGGGAGCGGGTAGATACGCAGTATTTT
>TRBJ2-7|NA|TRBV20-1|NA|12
CSAHTGNYEQYF
TGCAGTGCTCATACAGGGAACTACGAGCAGTACTTC
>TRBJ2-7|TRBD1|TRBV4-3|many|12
CASSLTGGEQYF
TGCGCCAGCAGCCTGACAGGGGGCGAGCAGTACTTC
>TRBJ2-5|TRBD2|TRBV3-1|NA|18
CASRLLGTSGMDRETQYF
TGTGCCAGCAGATTGTTAGGGACTAGCGGGATGGATAGGGAGACCCAGTACTTC
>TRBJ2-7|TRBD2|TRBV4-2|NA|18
CASSQDGLAGGPLYEQYF
TGTGCCAGCAGCCAAGATGGGCTAGCGGGGGGCCCCCTCTACGAGCAGTACTTC
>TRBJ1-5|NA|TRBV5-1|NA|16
CASSLGPGPSNQPQHF
TGCGCCAGCAGCTTGGGGCCGGGGCCTAGCAATCAGCCCCAGCATTTT
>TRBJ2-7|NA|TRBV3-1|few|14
CASSQGISTYEQYF
TGTGCCAGCAGCCAAGGGATCTCCACTTACGAGCAGTACTTC
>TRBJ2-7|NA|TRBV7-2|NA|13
CASSLGVNYEQYF
TGTGCCAGCAGCTTAGGGGTCAACTACGAGCAGTACTTC
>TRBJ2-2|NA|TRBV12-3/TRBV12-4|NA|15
CASSLGPTNTGELFF
TGTGCCAGCAGTTTAGGGCCCACCAACACCGGGGAGCTGTTTTTT
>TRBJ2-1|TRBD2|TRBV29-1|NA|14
CSVVGQRGVNEQFF
TGCAGCGTTGTGGGACAGCGGGGGGTCAATGAGCAGTTCTTC
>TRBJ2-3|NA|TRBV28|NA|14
CASHAGWPQDTQYF
TGTGCCAGTCACGCGGGGTGGCCCCAAGATACGCAGTATTTT
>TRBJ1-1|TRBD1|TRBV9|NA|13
CASSSDRASVAFF
TGTGCCAGCAGCAGCGACAGGGCTAGTGTAGCTTTCTTT
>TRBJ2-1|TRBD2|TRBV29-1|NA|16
CSVARIGGSSYNEQFF
TGCAGCGTCGCTCGGATTGGCGGGAGCTCCTACAATGAGCAGTTCTTC
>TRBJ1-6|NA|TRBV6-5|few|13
CASTPDGNSPLHF
TGTGCCAGCACCCCGGACGGTAATTCACCCCTCCACTTT
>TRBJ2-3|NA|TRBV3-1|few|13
CASSRQGPDTQYF
TGTGCCAGCAGCCGTCAGGGACCAGATACGCAGTATTTT
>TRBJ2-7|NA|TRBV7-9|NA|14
CASSSPGEGAEQYF
TGTGCCAGCAGCTCGCCTGGTGAAGGGGCCGAGCAGTACTTC
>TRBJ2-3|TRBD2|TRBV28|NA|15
CASSLWTSGTDTQYF
TGTGCCAGCAGTTTATGGACTAGCGGTACAGATACGCAGTATTTT
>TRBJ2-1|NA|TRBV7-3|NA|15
CASSRFGQPRNEQFF
TGTGCCAGCAGCCGCTTTGGACAGCCGAGAAATGAGCAGTTCTTC
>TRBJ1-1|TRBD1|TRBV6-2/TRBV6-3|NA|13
CASRQGGYTEAFF
TGTGCCAGCAGGCAGGGGGGATACACTGAAGCTTTCTTT
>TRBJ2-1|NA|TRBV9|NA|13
CASTPGWGNEQFF
TGTGCCAGCACTCCTGGTTGGGGCAATGAGCAGTTCTTC
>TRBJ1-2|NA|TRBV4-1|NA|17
CASSQDGTGTSSYGYTF
TGCGCCAGCAGCCAAGATGGCACCGGGACAAGCAGCTATGGCTACACCTTC
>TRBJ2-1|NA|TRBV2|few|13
CASVLEGFDEQFF
TGTGCCAGCGTTTTAGAAGGCTTCGATGAGCAGTTCTTC